These 27 T cell receptor beta chains were all obtained from the same sample, sequenced in a study of siplizumab effects on memory and regulatory T cells. This table comes from immunoSEQ multiplex PCR, and its TCRdb copy is limited to in-frame clones, with some not included. The repertoire includes tens of thousands of clones, 88% of them detected once, and roughly 1.7% sits in the top ten. The sequenced sample was Tregs sorted from blood. All receptors derive from a human donor in good health.

This chain connects TRBV6-6 to TRBJ1-2; D not certain. Trimming shortened V by 2 bases and J by 4 bases, and 11 bases separated the two germline ends. CDR1 and CDR2 from the germline V gene are MNHNY and SVGAGI (reference sequence). The CDR3 has 14 amino acids. The chain's CDR3 is CASSYEFTFYGYTF. The DNA for the CDR3 is TGTGCCAGCAGTTACGAATTTACCTTCTATGGCTACACCTTC.

The chain joins TRBV19 to TRBJ2-2, with D possibly being TRBD1 or TRBD2 (5 bases each). Per the germline V gene, CDR1 is LNHDA and CDR2 is SQIVND (reference sequence). The CDR3 totals 14 residues. Trimming pared 8 bases from V and 4 bases from J, leaving 14 bases between. The CDR3 is CASRGTGGTGELFF. The CDR3 DNA reads as TGTGCCAGTCGGGGCACCGGAGGCACCGGGGAGCTGTTTTTT.

Written as DNA, the CDR3 is TGTGCCAGCAGCTTGGGCGGGACCATAACCTACAATGAGCAGTTCTTC. It translates to CASSLGGTITYNEQFF. The chain couples TRBV5-6 to TRBJ2-1; D possibly corresponds to TRBD2 (6 bases). Germline V CDR1 and CDR2: SGHDT, YYEEEE. This CDR3 is built from 16 residues. The V and J ends lost 0 bases and 2 bases respectively, with 12 bases between them.

The rearrangement joins TRBV7-9 to TRBJ2-2; D is uncertain. Germline CDR1 SEHNR, CDR2 FQNEAQ (reference sequence). The CDR3 loop spans 11 amino acids. Between the trimmed V and J ends, which lost 5 bases and 6 bases, there was a span of 4 bases. Here the CDR3 reads CASSPPGELFF. The CDR3 bases are TGTGCCAGCAGCCCGCCCGGGGAGCTGTTTTTT.

As regards this clone: This same CDR3 is encoded by further DNA sequences in the sample. The V call is TRBV30, the J call TRBJ2-7, with D possibly being TRBD1 (5 bases). CDR1 GTSNPN and CDR2 SVGIG come from the germline V gene (reference sequence). This CDR3 comprises 11 residues. V shed 2 bases and J shed 3 bases, with 5 bases lying between them. The DNA for the CDR3 is TGTGCCTGGAGTCAGGGCTACGAGCAGTACTTC. This translates into CAWSQGYEQYF.

The rearrangement joins TRBV27 to TRBJ1-2; maybe TRBD1 (5 bases). The V end was cut by 6 bases, the J end by 5 bases, with 16 bases between. Germline CDR1 and CDR2: MNHEY and SMNVEV (reference sequence). The CDR3 loop spans 14 amino acids. The DNA for the CDR3 is TGTGCCAGCAGCCCTAAAGGTGCAGGGTATGGCTACACCTTC. This sequence encodes CASSPKGAGYGYTF.

The V and J genes are TRBV6-6 and TRBJ2-5; 7 nucleotides agree with TRBD2. The CDR3 runs 16 residues. V gave up 2 bases and J gave up 0 bases; unmatched junction bases: 6. Germline V lookup: CDR1 MNHNY, CDR2 SVGAGI (reference sequence). CDR3 in DNA: TGTGCCAGCAGTTACAACCCAGCGGGAAACCAAGAGACCCAGTACTTC. Encoded protein: CASSYNPAGNQETQYF.

The chain combines TRBV6-1 with TRBJ1-2; D gene unclear. Per the germline V gene, CDR1 is MNHNS and CDR2 is SASEGT. Trimming took 6 bases from V and 6 from J, leaving 11 bases between them. The CDR3 has 12 residues. The CDR3 region has the DNA TGTGCCAGCAGCGCCACGGGTAATGGCTACACCTTC. This encodes CASSATGNGYTF.

About this clone itself: An end of the junction differs from the germline gene, which may be a read error. The sample contains more than one DNA sequence encoding this CDR3. The V and J genes are TRBV13 and TRBJ2-7; D is ambiguous. The germline gives CDR1 PRHDT, CDR2 FYEKMQ (reference sequence). This CDR3 comprises 13 residues. CDR3 DNA: TGTGCCAGCAGCTTATACACTTTCGGCGAGCAGTACTTT. Amino acids: CASSLYTFGEQYF.

The rearrangement uses TRBV5-1 and TRBJ2-7; the match to TRBD2 covers 9 bases. V dropped 1 base and J dropped 2; count of bases not matched to a gene: 1. The CDR3 consists of 14 residues. Looked up from germline, CDR1 is SGHRS and CDR2 is YFSETQ. The DNA of the CDR3 is TGCGCCAGCAGCTTGAGCGGGAGGACCTACGAGCAGTACTTC. Translating it yields CASSLSGRTYEQYF.

The genes are TRBV19 and TRBJ2-1, with 9 positions matching TRBD2. Germline assignment: CDR1 LNHDA and CDR2 SQIVND (reference sequence). V shed 5 bases, J shed 8 bases, and the junction held 16 bases outside the gene matches. This CDR3 region has 17 residues. In DNA form, the CDR3 reads TGTGCCAGTAGTTCGCCAATTAGCGGGAGATCCGACGATGAGCAGTTCTTC. Its protein is CASSSPISGRSDDEQFF.

The chain carries TRBV6-5 and TRBJ2-3; D is perhaps TRBD2 (6 bases). In germline, CDR1 is MNHEY, CDR2 SVGAGI. Trimming removed 0 bases from V and 1 base from J, with 8 bases in between. This CDR3 comprises 15 residues. Here the CDR3 DNA reads TGTGCCAGCAGTTACTCTAGCGGACGCACAGATACGCAGTATTTT. Amino acid sequence: CASSYSSGRTDTQYF.

The chain is built from TRBV7-3 and TRBJ2-6; 7 bases are shared with TRBD1. The CDR3 is made up of 18 amino acids. The V segment lost 0 bases and the J segment 2 bases; nucleotides outside the gene matches: 7. Germline CDR1 SGHTA, CDR2 FQGTGA. Here the CDR3 DNA reads TGTGCCAGCAGCTTAACGAAAGGGGGCAAGGCTGGGGCCAACGTCCTGACTTTC. This encodes CASSLTKGGKAGANVLTF.

This chain links TRBV5-1 with TRBJ2-3, with D perhaps TRBD2 (5 bases). CDR1 and CDR2 (germline): SGHRS, YFSETQ. The CDR3 sequence is 13 residues long. V lost 4 bases and J 9 bases, leaving 15 bases between the germline ends. The DNA of the CDR3 is TGCGCCAGCAGCCCCCGGGAAAAGTGGACGCAGTATTTT. It translates to CASSPREKWTQYF.

The J gene is TRBJ2-1, the V gene TRBV29-1; D unresolved. V was trimmed by 0 bases and J by 0 bases, leaving 12 bases between them. This CDR3 is 16 amino acids long. Germline CDR1 reads SQVTM; CDR2 reads ANQGSEA. This CDR3 reads CSVEDHTASSYNEQFF. Written as DNA, the CDR3 is TGCAGCGTTGAAGATCACACGGCTAGCTCCTACAATGAGCAGTTCTTC.

This clone was seen once. J is TRBJ1-1 and V is TRBV7-2, with 7 bases identical to TRBD1. The J segment lost 1 base and the V segment lost 1 base, leaving 6 bases of the junction unmatched. The CDR3 contains 16 residues. Germline V gene sequence: CDR1 SGHTA, CDR2 FQGNSA. In nucleotides, the CDR3 is TGTGCCAGCAGCTTAGACAGGGGCAGATCGAACACTGAAGCTTTCTTT. As protein: CASSLDRGRSNTEAFF. Filled out from reference TRBV7-2 and TRBJ1-1, the complete variable domain reads GAGVSQSPSNKVTEKGKDVELRCDPISGHTALYWYRQSLGQGLEFLIYFQGNSAPDKSGLPSDRFSAERTGGSVSTLTIQRTQQEDSAVYLCASSLDRGRSNTEAFFGQGTRLTVV.

This clone was observed a few times. This chain joins TRBV7-2 and TRBJ2-2, with D unresolved. The CDR3 is made up of 12 amino acids. Germline V gene data show CDR1 as SGHTA and CDR2 as FQGNSA. The V gene lost 3 bases and the J gene lost 5 bases, with 4 bases spanning the gap. The chain's CDR3 is CASSLRTGELFF. In DNA, the CDR3 is TGTGCCAGCAGCTTGAGGACCGGGGAGCTGTTTTTT.

This clone is a singleton in its sample. The CDR3 nucleotides are TGTGCCAGCAGTCCCGACCTTGATGAGCAGTTCTTC. This encodes CASSPDLDEQFF. The chain carries TRBV28 and TRBJ2-1; no clear D gene. V shed 5 bases and J shed 8 bases, with 10 bases lying between them. This CDR3 has 12 residues. The V gene's germline CDR1 is MDHEN and CDR2 SYDVKM.

This clone was seen just once. The chain links TRBV28 to TRBJ2-3, with 9 bases lining up with TRBD2. Germline V CDR1 and CDR2: MDHEN, SYDVKM. The CDR3 is 15 amino acids. The trim removed 2 bases at V and 4 bases at J, leaving 4 bases unmatched. The CDR3 nucleotides are TGTGCCAGCAGTTTACGCGGGAGGGCCCCAGATACGCAGTATTTT. It yields the protein CASSLRGRAPDTQYF.

V and J are TRBV2 and TRBJ1-4; 7 bases line up with TRBD1. Germline CDR1 and CDR2: SNHLY and FYNNEI. The CDR3 consists of 15 residues. V trimming: 10 bases; J trimming: 9 bases; junction bases outside the gene matches: 17. The CDR3: CANSRETGTVKKLFF. CDR3 DNA sequence: TGTGCCAACAGCCGAGAGACAGGGACTGTAAAAAAACTGTTTTTT.

The chain recombines TRBV5-4 with TRBJ2-7; 12 nucleotides agree with TRBD2. J lost 7 bases, V lost 3 bases, and 11 bases had no gene match. The germline CDR1 and CDR2 sequences are SGHNT and YYREEE (reference sequence). CDR3 length: 16 residues. The chain's CDR3 is CASSSRLAGDRGEQYF. CDR3 nucleotides: TGTGCCAGCAGCTCCCGACTAGCGGGAGATCGGGGGGAGCAGTACTTC. Full variable domain (missing parts from reference TRBV5-4 and TRBJ2-7): ETGVTQSPTHLIKTRGQQVTLRCSSQSGHNTVSWYQQALGQGPQFIFQYYREEENGRGNFPPRFSGLQFPNYSSELNVNALELDDSALYLCASSSRLAGDRGEQYFGPGTRLTVT.

The chain combines TRBV4-2 with TRBJ2-7, with 9 bases aligning to TRBD2. The CDR3 extends over 15 amino acids. V shed 0 bases and J 3 bases; nucleotides not matched to a gene: 3. Germline CDR1 reads LGHNA; CDR2 reads YNFKEQ. In nucleotides, the CDR3 is TGTGCCAGCAGCCAAGATAGCGGGGGATACTACGAGCAGTACTTC. It is translated as CASSQDSGGYYEQYF.

The rearrangement uses TRBV10-3 and TRBJ2-7; D is undetermined. The V and J ends lost 3 bases and 2 bases respectively, with 2 bases between them. The CDR3 is 11 amino acids. Germline-derived CDR1 and CDR2 are ENHRY and SYGVKD. CDR3 bases: TGTGCCATCAGTGAAGCCTACGAGCAGTACTTC. This codes for CAISEAYEQYF.

This rearrangement joins TRBV9 to TRBJ1-2; D is possibly TRBD1 (6 bases). This CDR3 region has 16 residues. The V end lost 0 bases, the J end lost 0 bases, and 12 bases lay between the germline ends. Per the germline V gene, CDR1 is SGDLS and CDR2 is YYNGEE. The CDR3 sequence: CASSVGWTATNYGYTF. The CDR3 coding sequence is TGTGCCAGCAGCGTAGGGTGGACAGCCACTAACTATGGCTACACCTTC.

V is TRBV30 and J is TRBJ1-2; 7 bases match TRBD1. Germline lookup yields CDR1 GTSNPN and CDR2 SVGIG (reference sequence). Trimming cost V 2 bases and J 4 bases; bases outside gene matches: 7. CDR3 length: 14 amino acids. The CDR3 region has the DNA TGTGCCTGGAGTATAATGACAGGGTTCTATGGCTACACCTTC. It specifies CAWSIMTGFYGYTF.

The CDR3 reads CASSGLGGNQPQHF. CDR3 nucleotides: TGTGCCAGCAGCGGACTTGGCGGCAATCAGCCCCAGCATTTT. The chain employs TRBV9 and TRBJ1-5; D call uncertain. Germline assignment: CDR1 SGDLS and CDR2 YYNGEE. Between the trimmed V and J ends, which lost 3 bases and 2 bases, there was a span of 9 bases. This CDR3 is 14 amino acids long.

This chain links TRBV6-1 with TRBJ1-5; D possibly corresponds to TRBD1 (5 bases). There are 12 residues in the CDR3. Between the trimmed V and J ends, which lost 8 bases and 12 bases, there was a span of 17 bases. Germline V lookup: CDR1 MNHNS, CDR2 SASEGT. CDR3 protein: CASSLPAGLQHF. The CDR3 DNA reads as TGTGCCAGCTCCCTGCCTGCGGGACTCCAGCATTTT.